The T cell receptor beta chain under discussion was sequenced for a study of blood T cells in healthy people across ages. Germline assignment: CDR1 LGHDT and CDR2 YNNKEL (reference sequence). Trimming took 0 bases from V and 4 from J; bases not matched to a gene: 4. The CDR3 has 16 amino acids. The second PCR ran about 6 to 11 cycles with a sample-barcoded 5' primer and J-beta primers. CDR3-containing paired-end reads numbering at least 2.5 million came from each sample. TCRdb reprocessed the 5' RACE reads with MiXCR, giving one entry per CDR3 protein. The profile shows roughly 1,500,000 distinct CDR3 sequences, about 31% of them singletons. Study-wide points: Any conclusive comparison of naive versus antigen-experienced cells was prevented by using unsorted PBMCs. Diversity of TCR beta correlated strongly with naive T cell percentage. In long-lived donors, naive CD4+ cell counts and diversity exceeded those of aged donors.

This clonotype was detected many times. Its cognate antigen is unknown. This sequence originates from a woman in her twenties or thirties in good health. J is TRBJ2-5 and V is TRBV3-1, with 11 bases identical to TRBD2. Sequencing was performed on blood. The CDR3 DNA follows: TGTGCCAGCAGCCAAGATCTAGCGGGGGGCGGAGAGACCCAGTACTTC. Translation: CASSQDLAGGGETQYF.